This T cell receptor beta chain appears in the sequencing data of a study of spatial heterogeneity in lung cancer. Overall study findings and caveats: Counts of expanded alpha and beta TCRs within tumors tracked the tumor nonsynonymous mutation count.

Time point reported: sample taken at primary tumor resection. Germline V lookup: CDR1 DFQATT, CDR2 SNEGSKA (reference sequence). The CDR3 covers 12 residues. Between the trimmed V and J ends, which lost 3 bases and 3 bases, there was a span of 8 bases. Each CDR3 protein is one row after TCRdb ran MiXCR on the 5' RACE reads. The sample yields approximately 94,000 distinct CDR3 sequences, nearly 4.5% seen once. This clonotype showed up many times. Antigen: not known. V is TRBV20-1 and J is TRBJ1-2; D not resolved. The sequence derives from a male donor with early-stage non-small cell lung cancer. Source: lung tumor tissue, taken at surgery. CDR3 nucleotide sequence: TGCAGTGCTAGCTACGGCGACTATGGCTACACCTTC. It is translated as CSASYGDYGYTF.